This T cell receptor (beta chain) was identified in a study of control samples from healthy donors and cancer patients. V was pared by 1 base and J by 7 bases, with 2 bases of the junction left unmatched. Germline CDR1 SEHNR, CDR2 FQNEAQ (reference sequence). The CDR3 spans 14 residues. Measured with immunoSEQ multiplex PCR; TCRdb has only the in-frame clones, and not every one. The sample consists of 75,000 to 95,000 clones, approximately 84% of them appearing once. Sequencing was performed on PBMCs. This TCR came from a man between 65 and 79 years old with lung cancer. The rearrangement uses TRBV7-9 and TRBJ1-4; 8 nucleotides agree with TRBD1. The CDR3 nucleotides are TGTGCCAGCAGCTTAGGACAGGGGTCTGAAAAACTGTTTTTT. Protein: CASSLGQGSEKLFF.